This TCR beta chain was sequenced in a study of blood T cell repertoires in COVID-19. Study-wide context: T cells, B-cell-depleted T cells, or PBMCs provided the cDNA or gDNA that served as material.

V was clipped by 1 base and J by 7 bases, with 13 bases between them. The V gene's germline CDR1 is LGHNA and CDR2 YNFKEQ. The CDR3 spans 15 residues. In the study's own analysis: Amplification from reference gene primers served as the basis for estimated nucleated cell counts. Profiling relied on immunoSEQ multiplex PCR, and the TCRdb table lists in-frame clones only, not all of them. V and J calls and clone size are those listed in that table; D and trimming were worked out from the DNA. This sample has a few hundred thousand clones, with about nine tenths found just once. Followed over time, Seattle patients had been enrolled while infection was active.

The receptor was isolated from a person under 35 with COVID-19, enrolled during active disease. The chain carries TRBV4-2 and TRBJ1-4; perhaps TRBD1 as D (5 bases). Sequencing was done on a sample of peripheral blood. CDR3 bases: TGTGCCAGCAGCCAAGTTCCGGGGGGGACTGAAAAACTGTTTTTT. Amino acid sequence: CASSQVPGGTEKLFF.